Each of the 22 T cell receptor beta chains below was sequenced from the same sample in a study of blood T cell repertoires in COVID-19. TCRdb keeps only in-frame clones here, not all; method: immunoSEQ multiplex PCR. The sample consists of 200,000 to 250,000 clones, around four fifths of them appearing once. Sequenced material: peripheral blood. Receptors were obtained from a woman older than 75 with active or convalescent COVID-19.

The genes are TRBV10-3 and TRBJ2-7; 11 nucleotides agree with TRBD2. CDR3 length: 14 amino acids. J lost 3 bases, V lost 8 bases, and 6 bases had no gene match. Germline loops: CDR1 ENHRY, CDR2 SYGVKD. This CDR3 reads CAISGTSGFYEQYF. In nucleotides, the CDR3 is TGTGCCATCTCCGGGACTAGCGGTTTCTACGAGCAGTACTTC.

The V and J genes are TRBV29-1 and TRBJ2-1, with 8 positions matching TRBD2. The germline V gene encodes CDR1 SQVTM and CDR2 ANQGSEA. The CDR3 runs to 15 residues. Trimming removed 6 bases from V and 3 bases from J; junction bases left unmatched: 10. The chain's CDR3 is CSVRKAGGSYNEQFF. The CDR3 DNA follows: TGCAGCGTGAGAAAGGCGGGGGGTAGCTACAATGAGCAGTTCTTC.

The chain links TRBV11-2 to TRBJ2-7, with a possible D match to TRBD1 (6 bases). This CDR3 contains 17 residues. V was shortened by 3 bases and J by 3 bases, with 21 bases between the two germline ends. Germline-derived CDR1 and CDR2 are SGHAT and FQNNGV. For the CDR3, the DNA is TGTGCCAGCAGCTTTAGGGGGAACCCCTTTCCGTACTACGAGCAGTACTTC. This encodes CASSFRGNPFPYYEQYF.

V is TRBV28 and J is TRBJ2-7; weak D call: TRBD2 (6 bases). Germline values: CDR1 MDHEN, CDR2 SYDVKM. The CDR3 has 13 residues. V shed 7 bases and J shed 3 bases, with 13 bases lying between them. DNA of the CDR3: TGTGCCAGCAATGGAGGGAAGCTCTACGAGCAGTACTTC. Its protein product is CASNGGKLYEQYF. Variable domain in full (rest from reference TRBV28 and TRBJ2-7): DVKVTQSSRYLVKRTGEKVFLECVQDMDHENMFWYRQDPGLGLRLIYFSYDVKMKEKGDIPEGYSVSREKKERFSLILESASTNQTSMYLCASNGGKLYEQYFGPGTRLTVT.

V is TRBV29-1 and J is TRBJ1-2; maybe TRBD1 (6 bases). The CDR3 consists of 12 residues. V gave up 0 bases and J gave up 6 bases, with 8 bases separating them. Germline values: CDR1 SQVTM, CDR2 ANQGSEA. This CDR3 is CSVEEGGHGYTF. Written as DNA, the CDR3 is TGCAGCGTTGAAGAGGGGGGGCATGGCTACACCTTC.

V gene TRBV19 combines with J gene TRBJ2-3, with TRBD1 as a possible D gene (6 bases). Trimming removed 10 bases at V and 2 bases at J, with 16 bases between. The CDR3 extends over 14 amino acids. From germline, CDR1 is LNHDA and CDR2 SQIVND (reference sequence). The CDR3 region has the DNA TGTGCCACTTCACCAGGGGTCCTCACAGATACGCAGTATTTT. This sequence encodes CATSPGVLTDTQYF.

The chain employs TRBV30 and TRBJ1-3; D gene unclear. Per germline, CDR1 GTSNPN and CDR2 SVGIG (reference sequence). V lost 4 bases and J lost 0, with 7 bases in between. CDR3 size: 13 residues. Here the CDR3 reads CAWTHSSGNTIYF. The CDR3 region has the DNA TGTGCCTGGACCCACAGCTCTGGAAACACCATATATTTT.

V and J are TRBV3-1 (or the pseudogene TRBV3-2) and TRBJ1-1; TRBD1 matches at 10 bases. Germline CDR1 is LGHDT and CDR2 is YNNKEL (reference sequence). V dropped 1 base and J dropped 11; count of bases not matched to a gene: 10. This CDR3 region has 15 residues. CDR3 in DNA: TGTGCCAGCAGCCAAGGACCCGGGACAGGGGAGACGGCTTTCTTT. Its translation is CASSQGPGTGETAFF.

The V gene is TRBV5-4, the J gene TRBJ2-3, with 10 bases that match TRBD2. The CDR3 runs to 17 residues. Germline V lookup: CDR1 SGHNT, CDR2 YYREEE (reference sequence). V was pared by 2 bases and J by 2 bases, with 8 bases of the junction left unmatched. This CDR3 reads CASSLGGGLADTDTQYF. CDR3 nucleotide sequence: TGTGCCAGCAGCTTAGGGGGAGGACTAGCGGACACAGATACGCAGTATTTT.

The chain links TRBV30 to TRBJ1-3; the D is unclear. The CDR3 totals 13 residues. CDR1 and CDR2 (germline): GTSNPN, SVGIG (reference sequence). Trimming removed 7 bases from V and 0 bases from J, with 10 bases in between. CDR3 bases: TGTGCCTCGGGCAGGAACTCTGGAAACACCATATATTTT. Residues: CASGRNSGNTIYF.

A single count supports this clone. This sequence joins TRBV28 and TRBJ2-2; D may be TRBD2 (5 bases). CDR3 size: 16 residues. CDR1 MDHEN and CDR2 SYDVKM come from the germline V gene. Trimming pared 4 bases from V and 4 bases from J, leaving 16 bases between. The CDR3 DNA follows: TGTGCCAGCAGTTACTCTGGCCCCGGAGGCACCGGGGAGCTGTTTTTT. Translation: CASSYSGPGGTGELFF.

The chain joins TRBV7-2 to TRBJ2-1, with 11 positions matching TRBD2. After removal of 5 bases from V and 0 bases from J, the junction contained 3 bases not matched to a gene. The germline V gene has CDR1 SGHTA and CDR2 FQGNSA. The CDR3 sequence is 16 residues long. The CDR3 coding sequence is TGTGCCAGCAGCCCAACTAGCGGGAGCTCCTACAATGAGCAGTTCTTC. This gives the protein CASSPTSGSSYNEQFF.

This clone was seen only once. Other DNA sequences from this sample encode an identical CDR3 as well. CDR3: CASSPPTGSYEQYF. In DNA, the CDR3 is TGTGCCAGCTCACCACCGACAGGCTCCTACGAGCAGTACTTC. The V and J genes are TRBV18 and TRBJ2-7; a weak D match, TRBD1 (6 bases). The germline CDR1 and CDR2 sequences are KGHSH and LQKENI. This CDR3 has 14 residues. Trimming took off 0 bases at V and 0 bases at J, with 6 bases between the two ends.

The chain links TRBV28 to TRBJ2-3; unclear D gene. The CDR3 contains 14 residues. Trimming stripped 2 bases from V and 1 base from J, with 7 bases between. Per the germline V gene, CDR1 is MDHEN and CDR2 is SYDVKM. In nucleotides, the CDR3 is TGTGCCAGCAGTTTAGAGAGAGGCACAGATACGCAGTATTTT. Translation gives CASSLERGTDTQYF.

This chain joins TRBV24-1 and TRBJ2-1; 10 positions match TRBD2. V lost 5 bases and J lost 3; bases outside the gene matches: 3. Looked up from germline, CDR1 is KGHDR and CDR2 is SFDVKD. The CDR3 runs 15 residues. CDR3 DNA: TGTGCCACCAGTGGCTCTAGCGGGAGCTACAATGAGCAGTTCTTC. Translating gives CATSGSSGSYNEQFF.

The CDR3 nucleotides read TGTGCCAGCAGCTCGGGAGCGGGGCAATACGAGCAGTACTTC. Its protein is CASSSGAGQYEQYF. This rearrangement joins TRBV7-2 to TRBJ2-7; TRBD2 matches 7 bases. V gave up 4 bases and J gave up 4 bases; unmatched junction bases: 7. Per germline, CDR1 SGHTA and CDR2 FQGNSA. This CDR3 region has 14 residues.

CDR3 protein: CASSFDEGNTIYF. CDR3 DNA: TGTGCCAGCAGTTTTGATGAGGGAAACACCATATATTTT. This rearrangement joins TRBV12-3 or TRBV12-4 to TRBJ1-3; D not certain. Deletions cut 3 bases from V and 4 bases from J, with 7 bases between. The CDR3 totals 13 residues.

The chain carries TRBV5-1 and TRBJ1-1, with D perhaps TRBD1 (6 bases). This CDR3 comprises 15 residues. V lost 7 bases to trimming and J lost 3 bases, with 19 bases between them. From germline, CDR1 is SGHRS and CDR2 YFSETQ. CDR3 loop: CASQRGGRADTEAFF. The CDR3 DNA reads TGCGCCAGCCAAAGGGGGGGCCGGGCGGACACTGAAGCTTTCTTT.

The chain links TRBV19 to TRBJ1-5, with 8 nucleotides matching TRBD1. J gave up 3 bases and V 3 bases, and 4 bases lay outside the gene matches. CDR1 and CDR2 from the germline V gene are LNHDA and SQIVND (reference sequence). This CDR3 contains 15 residues. The CDR3 reads CASSIRGRNNQPQHF. As DNA, the CDR3 is TGTGCCAGTAGTATCAGGGGGCGAAACAATCAGCCCCAGCATTTT.

The V gene is TRBV29-1, the J gene TRBJ1-2, with D maybe TRBD1 (6 bases). Germline CDR1 SQVTM, CDR2 ANQGSEA. V lost 2 bases and J lost 5, with 18 bases in between. This CDR3 is built from 15 residues. CDR3 nucleotides: TGCAGCGTTGAACTCAGTCAGGGAAGGGGGTATGGCTACACCTTC. This encodes CSVELSQGRGYGYTF.

This chain joins TRBV28 and TRBJ2-7; TRBD2 matches at 9 bases. The CDR3 consists of 14 residues. Germline values: CDR1 MDHEN, CDR2 SYDVKM. Germline trimming cut 3 bases from V and 6 bases from J; bases unmatched to any gene: 6. CDR3 in amino acids: CASSLAGGPSEQYF. CDR3 DNA: TGTGCCAGCAGTTTGGCGGGAGGGCCCTCCGAGCAGTACTTC.

The table lists this clone with a few counts. This chain uses TRBV4-3 with TRBJ2-7, with TRBD2 matching over 11 bases. V was pared by 0 bases and J by 3 bases, with 7 bases of the junction left unmatched. Germline lookup yields CDR1 LGHNA and CDR2 YSLEER. The CDR3 is 17 amino acids. For the CDR3, the DNA is TGCGCCAGCAGCCAAGATGTTAGCGGGAGGGATCGCTACGAGCAGTACTTC. Translation: CASSQDVSGRDRYEQYF.